The T cell receptor (beta chain) described here comes from a study of T-cell reconstitution after alpha-beta-depleted transplantation in children. A TCRbeta library incorporating unique molecular identifiers was prepared. MiXCR, applied by TCRdb to the PCR reads, yields one record per CDR3 protein. The table records around 500,000 distinct CDR3 sequences, 23% of them present only once. The sequence was obtained from a boy under three years old who had a stem cell transplant for acute myeloid leukemia, so the T cells may come from the graft donor. The sample was PBMCs, mostly from graft donor cells, taken 360 days after TCRalphabeta/CD19-depleted stem cell transplant.

The CDR3 here is CASSADSLIEKLFF. CDR3 coding DNA: TGTGCCAGCAGCGCCGACAGCCTTATTGAAAAACTGTTTTTT. The chain links TRBV12-3 or TRBV12-4 to TRBJ1-4, with D perhaps matching TRBD1 (5 bases). This CDR3 has 14 residues. V lost 6 bases to trimming and J lost 7 bases, with 15 bases between them.